Presented here are 22 T cell receptor beta chains from one specimen sequenced in a study of blood T cells in healthy people across ages. Combining a sample-barcoded 5' primer with a J-beta primer mix, a second PCR ran for about 6 to 11 cycles. MiXCR, applied by TCRdb to the 5' RACE reads, yields one record per CDR3 protein. The data hold about 1 million distinct CDR3 sequences, with 45% observed a single time. Source material: blood. The receptors here all came from a woman in her fifties or sixties in good health.

The gene calls are TRBV24-1 and TRBJ2-7; no clear D. The J call may be in error: the DNA end matches TRBJ2-5 better. CDR1 and CDR2 from the germline V gene are KGHDR and SFDVKD. This CDR3 comprises 14 residues. CDR3 loop: CATSDSQNLETQYF. DNA of the CDR3: TGTGCCACCAGTGATTCACAGAATCTAGAGACCCAGTACTTC.

This clonotype has a handful of counts. The chain recombines TRBV12-3 or TRBV12-4 with TRBJ2-1; 8 nucleotides align to TRBD2. With V trimmed by 6 bases and J by 8 bases, 9 bases remained unmatched. The CDR3 sequence is 14 residues long. The CDR3 is CASSPSTSVHEQFF. CDR3 coding DNA: TGTGCCAGCAGCCCCTCGACTAGCGTACATGAGCAGTTCTTC.

This chain joins TRBV12-3 or TRBV12-4 and TRBJ1-2; D is perhaps TRBD1 (5 bases). V gave up 7 bases and J gave up 4 bases, with 19 bases separating them. This CDR3 comprises 15 residues. The CDR3 is CASTLGGGGFYGYTF. The DNA for the CDR3 is TGTGCCAGCACCCTCGGGGGGGGAGGGTTCTATGGCTACACCTTC.

V usage is TRBV7-2 and J usage is TRBJ2-1, with 12 bases aligning to TRBD2. The DNA end favors TRBJ2-7, so the J call may be wrong. The CDR3 loop spans 18 amino acids. CDR1 is SGHTA, CDR2 FQGNSA, per germline. This CDR3 is CASSFPASGRVAYNEQYF. Written as DNA, the CDR3 is TGTGCCAGCAGCTTCCCGGCTAGCGGGAGGGTGGCCTACAATGAGCAGTACTTC.

This chain joins TRBV20-1 and TRBJ2-1; TRBD2 matches at 7 bases. V lost 0 bases, J lost 0 bases, and 11 bases stayed unmatched. Germline values: CDR1 DFQATT, CDR2 SNEGSKA (reference sequence). The CDR3 is made up of 18 amino acids. CDR3 loop: CSARDSSPSGGSYNEQFF. As DNA, the CDR3 is TGCAGTGCTAGAGATTCTTCGCCTAGCGGAGGCTCCTACAATGAGCAGTTCTTC.

This clonotype was counted between two and nine times. The gene calls are TRBV6-5 and TRBJ1-2; no clear D. The germline CDR1 and CDR2 sequences are MNHEY and SVGAGI. Deletions cut 0 bases from V and 4 bases from J, with 9 bases between. CDR3 length equals 14 residues. In nucleotides, the CDR3 is TGTGCCAGCAGTTACTCCGGGCAGGTCTATGGCTACACCTTC. It yields the protein CASSYSGQVYGYTF.

About this clonotype itself: Just one base apart from a much larger clone, this may be a read error. V is TRBV7-3 and J is TRBJ2-1; 12 nucleotides match TRBD2. The CDR3 loop spans 12 amino acids. Germline V gene sequence: CDR1 SGHTA, CDR2 FQGTGA. CDR3: CAGSSGTSGPFF. The CDR3 DNA sequence: TGTGCCGGCAGCTCCGGGACTAGCGGGCCGTTCTTC.

The chain links TRBV20-1 to TRBJ1-2; no clear D. The CDR3 has 13 amino acids. Germline V lookup: CDR1 DFQATT, CDR2 SNEGSKA (reference sequence). Trimming removed 3 bases from V and 6 bases from J, with 14 bases in between. DNA for the CDR3: TGCAGTGCTAGCAGGAATAGGGAAAATGGCTACACCTTC. Its protein is CSASRNRENGYTF.

The chain combines TRBV27 with TRBJ1-5, with 7 bases that match TRBD1. The CDR3 totals 13 residues. CDR1 is MNHEY and CDR2 is SMNVEV in the germline V gene (reference sequence). V trimming: 6 bases; J trimming: 6 bases; junction bases outside the gene matches: 5. CDR3 sequence reads: CASSKQGLQPQHF. DNA of the CDR3: TGTGCCAGCAGCAAACAGGGGCTTCAGCCCCAGCATTTT.

The genes are TRBV14 and TRBJ1-4; TRBD1 might be the D (6 bases). The CDR3 totals 14 residues. CDR1 and CDR2 from the germline V gene are SGHDN and FVKESK. V dropped 4 bases and J dropped 4 bases, with 10 bases sitting between them. This CDR3 reads CASSRTVLNEKLFF. DNA of the CDR3: TGTGCCAGCAGCCGGACAGTTCTTAATGAAAAACTGTTTTTT.

The CDR3 DNA reads as TGTGCCAGCAGCTTCGACGGGGGCTACGAGCAGTACTTC. Translated, it gives CASSFDGGYEQYF. The rearrangement uses TRBV6-5 and TRBJ2-7, with TRBD2 as a possible D gene (6 bases). The CDR3 spans 13 residues. Between the trimmed V and J ends, which lost 6 bases and 3 bases, there was a span of 12 bases. Germline assignment: CDR1 MNHEY and CDR2 SVGAGI.

This clonotype was detected a few times. This chain connects TRBV27 to TRBJ2-7; 10 nucleotides match TRBD2. This CDR3 region has 17 residues. Germline V gives CDR1 MNHEY, CDR2 SMNVEV (reference sequence). V lost 6 bases, J lost 0 bases, and 11 bases stayed unmatched. The CDR3 here is CASSNETAGGPSYEQYF. Here the CDR3 DNA reads TGTGCCAGCAGCAATGAAACAGCGGGAGGGCCCTCCTACGAGCAGTACTTC.

J is TRBJ2-1 and V is TRBV4-1, with 14 bases that match TRBD2. V dropped 0 bases and J dropped 6; count of bases not matched to a gene: 10. CDR3 length: 19 residues. Looked up from germline, CDR1 is MGHRA and CDR2 is YSYEKL. The CDR3 spells CASSQEPPGLAGVTNEQFF. The CDR3 DNA reads TGCGCCAGCAGCCAAGAACCTCCGGGACTAGCGGGAGTAACCAATGAGCAGTTCTTC.

The J gene is TRBJ2-5, the V gene TRBV7-2; D is possibly TRBD1 or TRBD2 (5 bases each). The CDR3 consists of 15 residues. Germline V gene data show CDR1 as SGHTA and CDR2 as FQGNSA. Trimming stripped 7 bases from V and 1 base from J, with 16 bases between. In nucleotides, the CDR3 is TGTGCCAGCATTCCGGGGTGGGGCATCCAAGAGACCCAGTACTTC. It encodes CASIPGWGIQETQYF.

The rearrangement joins TRBV4-1 to TRBJ2-3; a possible D gene is TRBD2 (7 bases). V lost 0 bases and J 0 bases, leaving 13 bases between the germline ends. The CDR3 is 17 residues long. CDR1 and CDR2 (germline): MGHRA, YSYEKL. The CDR3 DNA sequence: TGCGCCAGCAGCCAAGACGGACTAGGGGGGAGCACAGATACGCAGTATTTT. Its translation is CASSQDGLGGSTDTQYF.

CDR3 nucleotides: TGTGCCTGGAATACGGACAGGGGGTTTGGATACGAGCAGTACTTC. Its protein product is CAWNTDRGFGYEQYF. The J gene is TRBJ2-7, the V gene TRBV30; the match to TRBD1 covers 10 bases. Germline V gene data show CDR1 as GTSNPN and CDR2 as SVGIG (reference sequence). The CDR3 runs 15 residues. J gave up 4 bases and V 4 bases, and 10 bases lay outside the gene matches.

This clonotype was detected many times. Here the CDR3 DNA reads TGCAGTGCTTCACAACGAAAAGGACTAGTTAATGAGCAGTTCTTC. The encoded protein is CSASQRKGLVNEQFF. The V call is TRBV20-1, the J call TRBJ2-1; TRBD2 matches 7 bases. From germline, CDR1 is DFQATT and CDR2 SNEGSKA (reference sequence). After removal of 5 bases from V and 7 bases from J, the junction contained 14 bases not matched to a gene. The CDR3 runs to 15 residues.

Written as DNA, the CDR3 is TGTGCCAGCAGACCCAGCGGACTAGCGGGTATCGGTGAGCAGTACTTC. Amino acid sequence: CASRPSGLAGIGEQYF. The chain links TRBV12-3 or TRBV12-4 to TRBJ2-7; 11 nucleotides agree with TRBD2. The CDR3 extends over 16 amino acids. V lost 6 bases, J lost 7 bases, and 14 bases stayed unmatched.

The V gene is TRBV29-1, the J gene TRBJ2-1; D unclear. V shed 3 bases and J shed 3 bases, with 15 bases lying between them. The CDR3 is made up of 15 amino acids. Germline V gives CDR1 SQVTM, CDR2 ANQGSEA. The CDR3 spells CSVELVGTGYNEQFF. The CDR3 DNA reads TGCAGCGTTGAGTTAGTGGGAACTGGCTACAATGAGCAGTTCTTC.

The genes are TRBV10-3 and TRBJ2-1; TRBD2 matches 10 bases. V was clipped by 5 bases and J by 2 bases; unmatched bases: 3. CDR1 is ENHRY and CDR2 is SYGVKD in the germline V gene. This CDR3 has 15 amino acids. The CDR3 DNA is TGTGCCATCAGTCGAGCGGGAGGGCCCTACAATGAGCAGTTCTTC. Translating gives CAISRAGGPYNEQFF.

This clonotype was picked up a small number of times. The rearrangement links TRBV27 to TRBJ2-1; TRBD2 agrees at 14 bases. The ends lost 1 base at V and 0 bases at J; junction bases unmatched: 5. CDR1 is MNHEY and CDR2 is SMNVEV in the germline V gene (reference sequence). The CDR3 runs 19 residues. CDR3 in amino acids: CASSLFGTSGGGSYNEQFF. Written as DNA, the CDR3 is TGTGCCAGCAGTTTATTTGGGACTAGCGGGGGAGGCTCCTACAATGAGCAGTTCTTC.

This clonotype was detected ten times or more. DNA for the CDR3: TGTGCCAGCAGACCAGACAGGGACGAGCAGTACTTC. Encoded protein: CASRPDRDEQYF. The chain has TRBV28 and TRBJ2-7; 7 positions agree with TRBD1. The CDR3 extends over 12 amino acids. V gave up 6 bases and J gave up 5 bases; unmatched junction bases: 4. Germline CDR1 reads MDHEN; CDR2 reads SYDVKM. The whole variable domain, remainder taken from reference TRBV28 and TRBJ2-7, is DVKVTQSSRYLVKRTGEKVFLECVQDMDHENMFWYRQDPGLGLRLIYFSYDVKMKEKGDIPEGYSVSREKKERFSLILESASTNQTSMYLCASRPDRDEQYFGPGTRLTVT.